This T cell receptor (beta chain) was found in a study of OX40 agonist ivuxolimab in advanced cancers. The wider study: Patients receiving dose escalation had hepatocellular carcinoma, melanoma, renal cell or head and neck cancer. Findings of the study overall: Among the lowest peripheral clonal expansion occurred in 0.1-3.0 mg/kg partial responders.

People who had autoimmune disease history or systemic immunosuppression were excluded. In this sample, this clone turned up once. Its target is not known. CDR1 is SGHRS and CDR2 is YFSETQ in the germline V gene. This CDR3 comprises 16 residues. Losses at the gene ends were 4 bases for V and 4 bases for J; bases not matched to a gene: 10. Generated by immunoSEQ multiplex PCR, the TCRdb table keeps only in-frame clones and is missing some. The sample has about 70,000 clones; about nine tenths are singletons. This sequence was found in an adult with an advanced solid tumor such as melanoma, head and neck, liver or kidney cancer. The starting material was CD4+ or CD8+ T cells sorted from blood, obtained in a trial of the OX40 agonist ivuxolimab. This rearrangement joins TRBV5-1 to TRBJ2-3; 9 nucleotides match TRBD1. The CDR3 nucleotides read TGCGCCAGCAGCCTCGCGGGACAGGGATTTCCAGATACGCAGTATTTT. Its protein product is CASSLAGQGFPDTQYF.